The 25 T cell receptor beta chains listed next were all sequenced from one sample in a study of blood T cell repertoires in COVID-19. Profiling relied on immunoSEQ multiplex PCR, and the TCRdb table lists in-frame clones only, not all of them. The sample has 55,000 to 75,000 clones, approximately 86% seen once. The sample comprised peripheral blood. The receptor source for this set is a man at least 80 years old with active COVID-19.

This clone was observed a single time. The chain has TRBV6-1 and TRBJ1-2; possible D gene TRBD1, 5 bases. Trimming stripped 2 bases from V and 8 bases from J, with 12 bases between. Germline CDR1 reads MNHNS; CDR2 reads SASEGT. This CDR3 region has 13 residues. The CDR3 coding sequence is TGTGCCAGCAGTGAAACAGGCCGAGGAGGCTACACCTTC. It encodes CASSETGRGGYTF.

This clone has just one count. The J gene is TRBJ2-2, the V gene TRBV28, with D hard to call. V shed 7 bases and J shed 6 bases, with 9 bases lying between them. Germline lookup yields CDR1 MDHEN and CDR2 SYDVKM. The CDR3 is 12 amino acids. DNA of the CDR3: TGTGCCAGCATCAATCCCCCCGGGGAGCTGTTTTTT. Translated, it gives CASINPPGELFF.

The V gene is TRBV19, the J gene TRBJ1-1, with a tentative D call TRBD1 (5 bases). The V gene's germline CDR1 is LNHDA and CDR2 SQIVND (reference sequence). There are 14 residues in the CDR3. Trimming took 10 bases from V and 2 from J, leaving 17 bases between them. The CDR3 region has the DNA TGTGCCACCCAAGCCGACAGAGCTAACACTGAAGCTTTCTTT. It codes for CATQADRANTEAFF.

The rearrangement links TRBV7-2 to TRBJ2-7; possible D gene TRBD1, 6 bases. Germline CDR1 and CDR2: SGHTA and FQGNSA. The CDR3 is made up of 16 amino acids. The V gene lost 2 bases and the J gene lost 0 bases, with 14 bases spanning the gap. The CDR3 reads CASSLSPGAYSYEQYF. CDR3 nucleotide sequence: TGTGCCAGCAGCTTATCCCCAGGGGCCTACTCCTACGAGCAGTACTTC. Full variable domain (missing parts from reference TRBV7-2 and TRBJ2-7): GAGVSQSPSNKVTEKGKDVELRCDPISGHTALYWYRQSLGQGLEFLIYFQGNSAPDKSGLPSDRFSAERTGGSVSTLTIQRTQQEDSAVYLCASSLSPGAYSYEQYFGPGTRLTVT.

This clone was seen a single time. The CDR3 protein is CASSLVHRASEQYF. The CDR3, as DNA: TGTGCCAGCAGTTTAGTCCACAGGGCAAGCGAGCAGTACTTC. This sequence joins TRBV28 and TRBJ2-7, with D possibly TRBD1 on 6 matching bases. This CDR3 is 14 amino acids long. Per the germline V gene, CDR1 is MDHEN and CDR2 is SYDVKM. The V and J ends lost 2 bases and 6 bases respectively, with 14 bases between them. The complete variable domain, with remaining parts taken from reference TRBV28 and TRBJ2-7, reads DVKVTQSSRYLVKRTGEKVFLECVQDMDHENMFWYRQDPGLGLRLIYFSYDVKMKEKGDIPEGYSVSREKKERFSLILESASTNQTSMYLCASSLVHRASEQYFGPGTRLTVT.

J is TRBJ1-4 and V is TRBV19, with TRBD1 matching over 8 bases. The V segment lost 6 bases and the J segment 8 bases; nucleotides outside the gene matches: 11. The CDR3 runs 15 residues. CDR1 is LNHDA, CDR2 SQIVND, per germline (reference sequence). CDR3 DNA sequence: TGTGCCAGTAGACACTCCGGGACAGGAAGGGAAAAACTGTTTTTT. This sequence encodes CASRHSGTGREKLFF.

The chain employs TRBV6-2 or TRBV6-3 and TRBJ1-2, with 8 positions matching TRBD1. CDR1 and CDR2 (germline): MNHEY, SVGEGT. The CDR3 is made up of 14 amino acids. J lost 7 bases, V lost 6 bases, and 10 bases had no gene match. The CDR3 region has the DNA TGTGCCAGCAGCCCCGCGACAGGGGTGGGTGGCTACACCTTC. Translating gives CASSPATGVGGYTF.

This chain uses TRBV6-5 with TRBJ1-1; no clear D gene. Germline values: CDR1 MNHEY, CDR2 SVGAGI. Trimming removed 7 bases at V and 0 bases at J, with 9 bases between. The CDR3 is made up of 13 amino acids. CDR3 amino acids: CASITGLNTEAFF. The CDR3 nucleotides read TGTGCCAGCATAACGGGGTTGAACACTGAAGCTTTCTTT.

V and J are TRBV3-1 (or the pseudogene TRBV3-2) and TRBJ2-2; 7 bases fit TRBD2. CDR1 LGHDT and CDR2 YNNKEL come from the germline V gene (reference sequence). CDR3 size: 16 residues. Trimming removed 7 bases from V and 4 bases from J; junction bases left unmatched: 12. This CDR3 reads CASTPTGGSGTGELFF. The CDR3 nucleotides are TGTGCCAGCACCCCGACCGGCGGGAGCGGCACCGGGGAGCTGTTTTTT.

The chain carries TRBV2 and TRBJ2-7; TRBD2 matches 7 bases. Germline V gene sequence: CDR1 SNHLY, CDR2 FYNNEI. Trimming took 3 bases from V and 4 from J; bases not matched to a gene: 3. This CDR3 has 13 residues. The CDR3 DNA is TGTGCCAGCAGTGATGCGGGGGAATACGAGCAGTACTTC. Its translation: CASSDAGEYEQYF.

The rearrangement links TRBV4-1 to TRBJ2-7; 9 positions agree with TRBD1. The trim removed 4 bases at V and 6 bases at J, leaving 16 bases unmatched. The CDR3 has 17 amino acids. Germline V gene sequence: CDR1 MGHRA, CDR2 YSYEKL. This chain's CDR3 is CASSRPFGRTGAAEQYF. For the CDR3, the DNA is TGCGCCAGCAGCCGTCCTTTCGGCCGGACAGGGGCCGCCGAGCAGTACTTC.

This clone turned up a few times. The V call is TRBV15, the J call TRBJ1-5, with D perhaps matching TRBD1 (6 bases). With 4 bases removed from V and 1 base from J, the gap between germline ends came to 11 bases. Germline V gene lookup returns CDR1 LNHNV and CDR2 YYDKDF (reference sequence). The CDR3 spans 15 residues. Here the CDR3 reads CATSIRDTSNQPQHF. As DNA, the CDR3 is TGTGCCACCAGCATCCGGGACACCAGCAATCAGCCCCAGCATTTT.

The CDR3 nucleotides are TGTGCCAGTAGTCCCCGGAGGGGGCAAGGCTACACCTTC. Its translation: CASSPRRGQGYTF. This chain connects TRBV19 to TRBJ1-2; 7 nucleotides line up with TRBD1. CDR3 length: 13 residues. From germline, CDR1 is LNHDA and CDR2 SQIVND (reference sequence). The trim removed 5 bases at V and 8 bases at J, leaving 8 bases unmatched.

The chain is built from TRBV27 and TRBJ2-7; D perhaps matches TRBD2 (5 bases). CDR1 and CDR2 from the germline V gene are MNHEY and SMNVEV (reference sequence). The CDR3 spans 14 residues. The DNA for the CDR3 is TGTGCGACTACTACCCGGGGTACCCCCTACGAGCAGTACTTC. Translated: CATTTRGTPYEQYF.

This rearrangement joins TRBV6-5 to TRBJ1-2; D is perhaps TRBD1 (6 bases). CDR3 length: 13 amino acids. V lost 6 bases and J 6 bases, leaving 14 bases between the germline ends. Germline V gene lookup returns CDR1 MNHEY and CDR2 SVGAGI. This chain's CDR3 is CASRTTGGHGYTF. In DNA form, the CDR3 reads TGTGCCAGCAGAACGACAGGCGGACATGGCTACACCTTC.

This clone was recorded only once. The chain uses TRBV4-3 and TRBJ2-1, with D possibly TRBD2 on 7 matching bases. Trimming pared 7 bases from V and 6 bases from J, leaving 19 bases between. The CDR3 runs to 15 residues. In germline, CDR1 is LGHNA, CDR2 YSLEER. CDR3 protein: CASTTLGGRVNEQFF. In DNA, the CDR3 is TGCGCCAGCACCACCTTGGGGGGGCGCGTCAATGAGCAGTTCTTC.

The rearrangement joins TRBV30 to TRBJ2-2; D gene uncertain. CDR1 and CDR2 (germline): GTSNPN, SVGIG (reference sequence). The length of the CDR3 is 14 residues. V was pared by 4 bases and J by 4 bases, with 13 bases between. The CDR3 here is CAWTYAFPTGELFF. As DNA, the CDR3 is TGTGCCTGGACTTATGCGTTCCCCACCGGGGAGCTGTTTTTT.

The chain carries TRBV9 and TRBJ2-7; 7 bases map to TRBD2. V lost 3 bases, J lost 3 bases, and 9 bases stayed unmatched. The CDR3 consists of 15 residues. Germline CDR1 and CDR2: SGDLS and YYNGEE. The CDR3 reads CASSESELAYYEQYF. The CDR3 bases are TGTGCCAGCAGCGAATCCGAACTAGCGTACTACGAGCAGTACTTC.

V gene TRBV24-1 combines with J gene TRBJ2-7; D not resolved. V was clipped by 1 base and J by 5 bases, with 8 bases between them. Germline-derived CDR1 and CDR2 are KGHDR and SFDVKD. The CDR3 spans 13 residues. DNA for the CDR3: TGTGCCACCAGTGATTTTGGGCAGAACGAGCAGTACTTC. It yields the protein CATSDFGQNEQYF.

This rearrangement joins TRBV9 to TRBJ2-6; D perhaps matches TRBD2 (5 bases). Germline V lookup: CDR1 SGDLS, CDR2 YYNGEE. The CDR3 is 16 amino acids. V was shortened by 2 bases and J by 0 bases, with 9 bases between the two germline ends. CDR3: CASSVTDSSGANVLTF. The CDR3 DNA is TGTGCCAGCAGCGTTACGGACTCCTCTGGGGCCAACGTCCTGACTTTC.

The chain has TRBV19 and TRBJ2-1, with D unclear. CDR3 size: 11 residues. Germline V gene sequence: CDR1 LNHDA, CDR2 SQIVND (reference sequence). The V end lost 8 bases, the J end lost 3 bases, and 5 bases lay between the germline ends. The CDR3 here is CASVYYNEQFF. In DNA, the CDR3 is TGTGCCAGTGTCTACTACAATGAGCAGTTCTTC.

The chain joins TRBV3-1 (or the pseudogene TRBV3-2) to TRBJ2-2; D remains ambiguous. The CDR3 runs to 14 residues. With 4 bases removed from V and 2 bases from J, the gap between germline ends came to 8 bases. Germline-derived CDR1 and CDR2 are LGHDT and YNNKEL (reference sequence). The CDR3 protein is CASSRGTNTGELFF. The CDR3 DNA reads as TGTGCCAGCAGCCGCGGAACTAACACCGGGGAGCTGTTTTTT.

The V and J genes are TRBV24-1 and TRBJ2-3; no reliable D call. Trimming took off 4 bases at V and 6 bases at J, with 4 bases between the two ends. The germline CDR1 and CDR2 sequences are KGHDR and SFDVKD. CDR3 length: 11 residues. The CDR3 DNA is TGTGCCACCAGTGACGTGGATACGCAGTATTTT. It yields the protein CATSDVDTQYF.

The sample holds a few counts of this clone. CDR3: CSVQRLGGAEKLFF. The CDR3 nucleotides read TGCAGCGTGCAAAGATTGGGGGGAGCTGAAAAACTGTTTTTT. This chain uses TRBV29-1 with TRBJ1-4; a weak D match, TRBD1 (5 bases). Germline V gene lookup returns CDR1 SQVTM and CDR2 ANQGSEA. Trimming took 6 bases from V and 7 from J, leaving 18 bases between them. The CDR3 runs 14 residues.

V gene TRBV9 combines with J gene TRBJ2-3, with TRBD2 as a possible D gene (6 bases). V lost 4 bases to trimming and J lost 3 bases, with 18 bases between them. CDR1 is SGDLS and CDR2 is YYNGEE in the germline V gene. CDR3 size: 16 residues. The CDR3 coding sequence is TGTGCCAGCAGCCGGCTGGGGGGAATAGTGACAGATACGCAGTATTTT. Translated: CASSRLGGIVTDTQYF.